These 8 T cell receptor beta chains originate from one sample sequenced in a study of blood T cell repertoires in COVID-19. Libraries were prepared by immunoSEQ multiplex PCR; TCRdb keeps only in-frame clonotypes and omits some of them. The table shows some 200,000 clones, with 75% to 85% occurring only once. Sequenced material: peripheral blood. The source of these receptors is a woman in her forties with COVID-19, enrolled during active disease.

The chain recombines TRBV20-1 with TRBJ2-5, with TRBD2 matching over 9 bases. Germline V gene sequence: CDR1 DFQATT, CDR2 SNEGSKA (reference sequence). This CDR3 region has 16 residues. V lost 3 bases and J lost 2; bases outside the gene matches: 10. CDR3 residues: CSASFVAGGRQETQYF. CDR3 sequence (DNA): TGCAGTGCTAGTTTTGTTGCGGGAGGGCGTCAAGAGACCCAGTACTTC.

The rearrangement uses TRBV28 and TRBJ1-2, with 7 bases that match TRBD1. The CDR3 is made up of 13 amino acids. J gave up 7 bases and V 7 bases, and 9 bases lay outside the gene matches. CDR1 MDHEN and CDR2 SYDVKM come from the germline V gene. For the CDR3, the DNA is TGTGCCAGCAAGATGAGGACAGGTCTTGGCTACACCTTC. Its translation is CASKMRTGLGYTF.

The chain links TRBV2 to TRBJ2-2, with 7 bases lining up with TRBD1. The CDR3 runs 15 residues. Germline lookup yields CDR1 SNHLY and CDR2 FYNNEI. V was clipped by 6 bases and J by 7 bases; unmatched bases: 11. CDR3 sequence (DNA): TGTGCCAGCAGGACAGGGTTGGATTTCGGCGGGGAGCTGTTTTTT. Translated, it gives CASRTGLDFGGELFF.

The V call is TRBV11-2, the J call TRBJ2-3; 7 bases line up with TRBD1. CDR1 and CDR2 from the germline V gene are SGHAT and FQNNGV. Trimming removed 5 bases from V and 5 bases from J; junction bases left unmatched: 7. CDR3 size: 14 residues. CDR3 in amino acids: CASSRDRAEDTQYF. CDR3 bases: TGTGCCAGCAGCCGTGACAGGGCAGAAGATACGCAGTATTTT.

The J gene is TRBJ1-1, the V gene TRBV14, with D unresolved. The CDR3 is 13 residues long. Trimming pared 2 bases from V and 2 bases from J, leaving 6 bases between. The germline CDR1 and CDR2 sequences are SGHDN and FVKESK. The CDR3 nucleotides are TGTGCCAGCAGCCAACTTCCCAACACTGAAGCTTTCTTT. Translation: CASSQLPNTEAFF.

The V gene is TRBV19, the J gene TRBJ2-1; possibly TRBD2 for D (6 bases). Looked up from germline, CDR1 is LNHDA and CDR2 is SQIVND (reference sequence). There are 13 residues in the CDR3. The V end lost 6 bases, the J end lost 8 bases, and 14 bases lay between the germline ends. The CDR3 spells CASSGSESDEQFF. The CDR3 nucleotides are TGTGCCAGTAGCGGGAGTGAGAGCGATGAGCAGTTCTTC.

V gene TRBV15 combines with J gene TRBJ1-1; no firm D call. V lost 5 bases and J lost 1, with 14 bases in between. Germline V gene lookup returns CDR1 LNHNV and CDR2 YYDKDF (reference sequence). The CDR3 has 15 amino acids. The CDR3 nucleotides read TGTGCCACCAGCCCGAGTCGGTTCCGGAACACTGAAGCTTTCTTT. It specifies CATSPSRFRNTEAFF.

The CDR3 here is CASSFRDRELEQYF. As DNA, the CDR3 is TGTGCCAGCAGCTTCCGGGACAGGGAGCTCGAGCAGTACTTC. The V gene is TRBV5-4, the J gene TRBJ2-7, with 9 bases matching TRBD1. CDR1 and CDR2 (germline): SGHNT, YYREEE (reference sequence). Germline trimming cut 2 bases from V and 6 bases from J; bases unmatched to any gene: 6. The CDR3 has 14 amino acids.